This T cell receptor (beta chain) was obtained from a study of T cells in Graves' hyperthyroidism and ophthalmopathy. The CDR3 covers 15 residues. Germline CDR1 ENHRY, CDR2 SYGVKD. TCR beta CDR3 regions were amplified from RNA. During a first-round RT-PCR of the TCR CDR3, the HTBI primer set was used. TCRdb fed the multiplex PCR reads into MiXCR, producing one record per CDR3 protein. Counted here are a few hundred thousand distinct CDR3 sequences, roughly an eighth occurring once; the ten biggest clones make up 34%. Note on this clonotype: The antigen is unknown. This may come from a read error, since a much larger clone is one base off.

Study results and caveats: Blood held most thyroid clonotypes expanded above 0.001 frequency.

The source of this sequence is a woman aged 40 to 49 with Graves' ophthalmopathy. The chain combines TRBV10-3 with TRBJ1-3; D ambiguous. Specimen: blood. In nucleotides, the CDR3 is TGTGCCATCAGTGAGGGGGTCAGCTCTGGAAGCACCATATATTTT. Translated, it gives CAISEGVSSGSTIYF.